This TCR beta chain derives from a study of T cell responses to AZD1222 COVID-19 vaccine. Points from the study as a whole: Clonal diversity was possibly underestimated, and white British individuals and females predominated among donors. Close to half of spike-specific TCRs reportedly recognize unmutated variant regions.

Comments on this clone: No antigen is known for it.

From germline, CDR1 is MNHEY and CDR2 SMNVEV (reference sequence). The J segment lost 6 bases and the V segment lost 5 bases, leaving 7 bases of the junction unmatched. The CDR3 covers 15 residues. Libraries were prepared by immunoSEQ multiplex PCR; TCRdb keeps only in-frame clonotypes and omits some of them. The sample consists of under 170,000 clones, around nine tenths of them appearing once. Samples with a second dose at about 4 or about 12 weeks were pooled together. V gene TRBV27 combines with J gene TRBJ2-4, with TRBD2 matching over 10 bases. The material sequenced was peripheral blood, taken 28 days after the second AZD1222 dose. This clonotype was obtained from an adult who received the AZD1222 COVID-19 vaccine. The CDR3 loop is CASSPLAGGGNIQYF. CDR3 DNA sequence: TGTGCCAGCAGTCCGTTAGCGGGAGGCGGAAACATTCAGTACTTC.